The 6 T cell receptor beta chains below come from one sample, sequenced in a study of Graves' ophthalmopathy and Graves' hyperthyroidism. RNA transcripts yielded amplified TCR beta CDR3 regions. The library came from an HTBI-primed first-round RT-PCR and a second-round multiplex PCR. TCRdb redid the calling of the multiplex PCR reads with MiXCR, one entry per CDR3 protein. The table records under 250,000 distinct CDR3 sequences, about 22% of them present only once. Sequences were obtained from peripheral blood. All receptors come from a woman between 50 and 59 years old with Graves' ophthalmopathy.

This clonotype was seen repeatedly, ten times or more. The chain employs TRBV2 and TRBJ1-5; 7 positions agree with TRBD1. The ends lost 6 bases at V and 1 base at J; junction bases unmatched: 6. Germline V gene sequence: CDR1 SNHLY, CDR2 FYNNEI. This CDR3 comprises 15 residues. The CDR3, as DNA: TGTGCCAGCAGGGCGACGGACAGGAGCAATCAGCCCCAGCATTTT. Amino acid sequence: CASRATDRSNQPQHF. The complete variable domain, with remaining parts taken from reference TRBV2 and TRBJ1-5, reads EPEVTQTPSHQVTQMGQEVILRCVPISNHLYFYWYRQILGQKVEFLVSFYNNEISEKSEIFDDQFSVERPDGSNFTLKIRSTKLEDSAMYFCASRATDRSNQPQHFGDGTRLSIL.

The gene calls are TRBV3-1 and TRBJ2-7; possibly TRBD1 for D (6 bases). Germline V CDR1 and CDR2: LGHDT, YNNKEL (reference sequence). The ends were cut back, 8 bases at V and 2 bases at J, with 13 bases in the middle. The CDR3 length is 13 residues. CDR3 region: CASSRAGAYEQYF. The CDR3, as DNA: TGTGCCAGCTCACGGGCAGGGGCCTACGAGCAGTACTTC.

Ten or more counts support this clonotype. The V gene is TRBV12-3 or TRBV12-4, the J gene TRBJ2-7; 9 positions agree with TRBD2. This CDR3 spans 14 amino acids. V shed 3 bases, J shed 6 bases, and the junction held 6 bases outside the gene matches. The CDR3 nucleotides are TGTGCCAGCAGTTTTAGCGGGAGAAGTGTCGAGCAGTACTTC. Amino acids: CASSFSGRSVEQYF.

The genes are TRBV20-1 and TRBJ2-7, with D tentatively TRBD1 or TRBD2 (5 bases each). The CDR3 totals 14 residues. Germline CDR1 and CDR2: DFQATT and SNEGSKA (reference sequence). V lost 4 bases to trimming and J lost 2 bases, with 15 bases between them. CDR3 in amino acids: CSATDPVGAYEQYF. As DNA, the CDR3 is TGCAGTGCTACGGACCCAGTGGGGGCCTACGAGCAGTACTTC.

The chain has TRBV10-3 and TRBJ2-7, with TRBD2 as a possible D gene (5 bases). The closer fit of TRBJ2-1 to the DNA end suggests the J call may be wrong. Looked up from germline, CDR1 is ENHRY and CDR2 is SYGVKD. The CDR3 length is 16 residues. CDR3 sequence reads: CAISSVKEAALYEQFF. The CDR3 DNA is TGTGCCATCAGTTCCGTGAAAGAAGCGGCACTCTACGAGCAGTTCTTC.

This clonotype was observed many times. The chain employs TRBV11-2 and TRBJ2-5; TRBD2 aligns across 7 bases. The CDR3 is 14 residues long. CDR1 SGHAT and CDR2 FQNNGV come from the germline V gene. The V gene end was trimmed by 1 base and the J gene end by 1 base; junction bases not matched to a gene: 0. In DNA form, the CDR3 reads TGTGCCAGCAGCTTAGCGGGGGGCCAAGAGACCCAGTACTTC. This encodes CASSLAGGQETQYF.